A selection of T cell receptor beta chains follows, all from one sample in a study of CD8 T cells in ankylosing spondylitis. MiXCR, run by TCRdb on the 5' RACE reads, gives a single entry per CDR3 protein. This repertoire shows approximately 140,000 distinct CDR3 sequences, under 55% found once; its top ten account for about 16%. The sequencing input was synovial fluid, either unsorted or a sorted T cell fraction (not recorded which). Receptor source: a male donor with ankylosing spondylitis. The CDR3 runs from the conserved cysteine through the conserved F or W. Fields, in order: D gene, clone size, J gene, V gene, CDR3 protein, CDR3 DNA. D genes are given only for firm matches. For some rows the clone size is stated as once, few or many, or as a class when expanded; others skip it.

>NA|NA|TRBJ1-1|TRBV19
CASTPLGEVNTEAFF
TGTGCCAGTACCCCGTTGGGGGAGGTGAACACTGAAGCTTTCTTT
>NA|NA|TRBJ2-1|TRBV5-6
CASSLLTAYNEQFF
TGTGCCAGCAGCTTGTTGACAGCCTACAATGAGCAGTTCTTC
>NA|few|TRBJ1-2|TRBV7-8
CASSLTFATGNYGYTF
TGTGCCAGCAGCTTAACGTTCGCAACAGGGAACTATGGCTACACCTTC
>TRBD2|few|TRBJ2-3|TRBV12-3/TRBV12-4
CASSPTSGPGTDTQYF
TGTGCCAGCAGCCCGACTAGCGGACCGGGGACAGATACGCAGTATTTT
>NA|NA|TRBJ2-2|TRBV6-5
CASSYIRGNGELFF
TGTGCCAGCAGTTACATTCGGGGAAACGGGGAGCTGTTTTTT
>TRBD2|few|TRBJ2-1|TRBV29-1
CSAELAGYYNEQFF
TGCAGCGCCGAACTAGCGGGATACTACAATGAGCAGTTCTTC
>NA|many|TRBJ1-2|TRBV28
CASSLARALTYGYTF
TGTGCCAGCAGTTTGGCCAGGGCCCTAACCTATGGCTACACCTTC
>NA|NA|TRBJ2-1|TRBV12-3/TRBV12-4
CASRDGRTPYNEQFF
TGTGCCAGCAGAGATGGTAGGACCCCTTACAATGAGCAGTTCTTC
>NA|few|TRBJ2-7|TRBV7-2
CASSLGGQTDEQYF
TGTGCCAGCAGCTTAGGGGGTCAGACGGACGAGCAGTACTTC
>NA|NA|TRBJ2-2|TRBV2
CASSERTEKYTGELFF
TGTGCCAGCAGTGAACGGACAGAGAAATACACCGGGGAGCTGTTTTTT
>NA|NA|TRBJ2-7|TRBV6-5
CASSWGTGNEQYF
TGTGCCAGCAGTTGGGGGACCGGGAACGAGCAGTACTTC
>NA|many|TRBJ2-1|TRBV6-1
CASSEAGGHNEQFF
TGTGCCAGCAGTGAAGCGGGGGGGCACAATGAGCAGTTCTTC
>NA|many|TRBJ2-6|TRBV4-3
CASSQVIAGPSSGANVLTF
TGCGCCAGCAGCCAAGTTATTGCGGGACCGTCCTCTGGGGCCAACGTCCTGACTTTC
>NA|once|TRBJ1-2|TRBV12-3/TRBV12-4
CASSFWQGDYGYTF
TGTGCCAGCAGTTTCTGGCAGGGAGACTATGGCTACACCTTC
>NA|NA|TRBJ2-5|TRBV29-1
CSVDGGYQETQYF
TGCAGCGTTGACGGAGGGTACCAAGAGACCCAGTACTTC
>NA|NA|TRBJ1-5|TRBV18
CASSPHPGEGGNQPQHF
TGTGCCAGCTCACCACACCCCGGGGAGGGTGGCAATCAGCCCCAGCATTTT
>NA|NA|TRBJ2-7|TRBV21-1
CASSKPGDPNEQYF
TGTGCCAGCAGCAAGCCCGGGGACCCTAACGAGCAGTACTTC
>NA|NA|TRBJ2-6|TRBV10-3
CAISGGLEGANVLTF
TGTGCCATCAGTGGAGGCCTAGAGGGGGCCAACGTCCTGACTTTC
>NA|NA|TRBJ1-2|TRBV4-1
CASSQSGTQRGVSIYGYTF
TGCGCCAGCAGCCAGTCCGGAACCCAGCGAGGTGTCAGCATCTATGGCTACACCTTC
>NA|NA|TRBJ1-2|TRBV6-1
CASSPWPAPNYGYTF
TGTGCCAGCAGTCCCTGGCCGGCCCCTAACTATGGCTACACCTTC
>NA|NA|TRBJ1-1|TRBV28
CASSSQVVPGIQLNDMNTEAFF
TGTGCCAGCAGTTCTCAGGTCGTCCCCGGGATTCAATTAAACGACATGAACACTGAAGCTTTCTTT
>TRBD1|NA|TRBJ1-6|TRBV3-1
CASSLDRENSYNSPLHF
TGTGCCAGCAGCCTTGACAGGGAGAATTCCTATAATTCACCCCTCCACTTT
>TRBD1|many|TRBJ2-1|TRBV12-3/TRBV12-4
CASSYRQGHYNEQFF
TGTGCCAGCAGCTATAGACAGGGACACTACAATGAGCAGTTCTTC
>NA|NA|TRBJ1-6|TRBV12-3/TRBV12-4
CASSWGPGTAYNSPLHF
TGTGCCAGCAGCTGGGGGCCAGGGACGGCCTATAATTCACCCCTCCACTTT
>TRBD2|few|TRBJ2-7|TRBV24-1
CATSDRETSGPPREQYF
TGTGCCACCAGTGATAGGGAAACTAGCGGGCCTCCCCGGGAGCAGTACTTC
>TRBD1|NA|TRBJ2-2|TRBV27
CASSLKDRGKPGELFF
TGTGCCAGCAGTTTAAAGGACAGGGGAAAGCCCGGGGAGCTGTTTTTT
>NA|NA|TRBJ2-5|TRBV7-7
CASSPGTSTETQYF
TGTGCTAGCAGCCCTGGGACTTCCACAGAGACCCAGTACTTC
>NA|NA|TRBJ2-6|TRBV28
CASSYGSLFGANVLTF
TGTGCCAGCAGTTACGGGAGCCTCTTTGGGGCCAACGTCCTGACTTTC
>TRBD2|NA|TRBJ2-7|TRBV7-9
CASSPTSGRSYYEQYF
TGTGCCAGCAGCCCGACTAGCGGGAGGTCCTACTACGAGCAGTACTTC
>TRBD2|NA|TRBJ2-5|TRBV11-1
CASSAPWLLKTSGNYQETQYF
TGTGCCAGCAGCGCCCCCTGGCTTCTGAAAACTAGCGGAAATTATCAAGAGACCCAGTACTTC
>NA|few|TRBJ1-2|TRBV7-6
CASSLGEASVYGYTF
TGTGCCAGCAGCTTAGGAGAGGCCAGCGTATATGGCTACACCTTC
>TRBD2|NA|TRBJ2-1|TRBV20-1
CSARGILTSGRVLSYNEQFF
TGCAGTGCTAGAGGGATTCTGACTAGCGGGAGGGTTTTGTCCTACAATGAGCAGTTCTTC
>NA|many|TRBJ1-3|TRBV5-4
CASKEGSGNTIYF
TGTGCCAGCAAGGAGGGGTCTGGAAACACCATATATTTT
>TRBD2|NA|TRBJ2-3|TRBV3-1
CASSPLLAGRTDTQYF
TGTGCCAGCAGCCCCTTACTAGCGGGGCGCACAGATACGCAGTATTTT
>NA|few|TRBJ2-5|TRBV6-1
CASWHAFPGETQYF
TGTGCCAGCTGGCATGCTTTCCCCGGGGAGACCCAGTACTTC
>TRBD2|NA|TRBJ2-1|TRBV24-1
CATSDGREGYNEQFF
TGTGCCACCAGTGATGGCAGGGAGGGGTACAATGAGCAGTTCTTC
>NA|NA|TRBJ1-1|TRBV7-9
CASSGGQLGTEAFF
TGTGCCAGCAGCGGTGGACAGCTTGGCACTGAAGCTTTCTTT
>NA|NA|TRBJ1-5|TRBV12-3/TRBV12-4
CASRAADEGDQPQHF
TGTGCCAGCAGGGCGGCGGACGAGGGAGATCAGCCCCAGCATTTT
>NA|NA|TRBJ2-2|TRBV29-1
CSGTVTGELFF
TGCAGCGGGACAGTAACCGGGGAGCTGTTTTTT
>TRBD1|NA|TRBJ1-2|TRBV6-1
CASSLRSLGQGGLGYTF
TGTGCCAGCAGTCTCCGCTCCCTTGGACAGGGTGGGCTTGGCTACACCTTC
>NA|NA|TRBJ2-1|TRBV7-8
CASSLSLSYNEQFF
TGTGCCAGCAGCTTATCACTTTCCTACAATGAGCAGTTCTTC
>TRBD2|NA|TRBJ2-1|TRBV11-1
CASSYSSGGAEKSYNEQFF
TGTGCCAGCAGCTATTCTAGCGGGGGGGCCGAAAAGTCCTACAATGAGCAGTTCTTC
>TRBD1|NA|TRBJ1-1|TRBV27
CASSPWTGGREAFF
TGTGCCAGCAGTCCCTGGACAGGGGGCCGGGAAGCTTTCTTT
>TRBD1|NA|TRBJ2-7|TRBV13
CASSSDRGLYEQYF
TGTGCCAGCAGCTCAGACAGGGGTCTGTACGAGCAGTACTTC
>NA|few|TRBJ2-3|TRBV12-3/TRBV12-4
CASSFSAVPTDTQYF
TGTGCCAGCAGTTTCTCGGCAGTACCCACAGATACGCAGTATTTT
>TRBD2|few|TRBJ2-3|TRBV4-1
CASSQDPYAGLAGGVWGTDTQYF
TGCGCCAGCAGCCAAGATCCCTACGCCGGGCTAGCGGGAGGAGTATGGGGCACAGATACGCAGTATTTT
>NA|NA|TRBJ2-7|TRBV4-3
CASSQDGVGGTDEQYF
TGCGCCAGCAGCCAAGATGGGGTGGGGGGAACCGACGAGCAGTACTTC
>NA|NA|TRBJ2-1|TRBV10-2
CASVLLVPGRINEQFF
TGCGCCAGCGTTCTTTTGGTCCCGGGGCGGATCAATGAGCAGTTCTTC
>TRBD1|once|TRBJ1-1|TRBV5-1
CASSTGQHTEAFF
TGCGCCAGCAGCACGGGACAGCACACTGAAGCTTTCTTT
>TRBD2|few|TRBJ2-3|TRBV11-1
CASSSTRRTSGTTDTQYF
TGTGCCAGCAGCTCAACCCGCCGGACTAGCGGAACCACAGATACGCAGTATTTT